This T cell receptor (beta chain) was found in a study of T cell repertoires in cytomegalovirus infection. As for the study in general: It can be stated that public TCR beta signatures indicated CMV infection as well as a matching HLA type. Study conclusions and caveats: Carriage of CMV together with the relevant HLA was identifiable through cumulative public TCR beta family frequency. Across the ex vivo response, the dominant clonotypes were HLA-C-restricted CMV-specific TCR beta clonotypes.

Losses at the gene ends were 6 bases for V and 5 bases for J; bases not matched to a gene: 3. Germline CDR1 is SNHLY and CDR2 is FYNNEI. This CDR3 is built from 13 residues. TCRdb recomputed calls from the reads with MiXCR, one row per CDR3 protein. The sample includes some 390,000 distinct CDR3 sequences, around 18% of them seen just once. The table lists this clonotype with a few counts. Its matching antigen is unknown. The sequence was obtained from a human donor in good health (CMV status not recorded). Some clones in this sample may be carry-over from other donors' samples. What was sequenced was PBMCs. The chain employs TRBV2 and TRBJ1-5; 8 nucleotides agree with TRBD1. The CDR3 reads CASRGTGDQPQHF. The CDR3 DNA follows: TGTGCCAGCAGGGGGACAGGAGATCAGCCCCAGCATTTT.